These 18 T cell receptor beta chains share one sample of origin, sequenced in a study of T cells after yellow fever vaccination (dated by TCRdb to about 2019). The library came from 5' RACE. Instrument on record: Illumina HiSeq 2500. TCRdb reprocessed the public reads (quality trimming at Q25 with fastp, clone calling with MiXCR) and kept in-frame beta chains. Every CDR3 protein is listed once, alongside the most common genes and DNA of its rows. The sample profile shows about 240,000 distinct CDR3 sequences; 6.5% to 8.5% of them were found once. Of the sample, approximately 0.85% falls within the top ten clones. The treatment or condition label here, explained by the study, means: live attenuated yellow fever vaccine strain. The source material was CD4+ T cells sorted from PBMCs, sampled 15 days after the yellow fever booster vaccination. Source of these receptors: a man aged 25-45 years who received the YFV17D yellow fever vaccine.

This clonotype was observed a handful of times. This chain connects TRBV7-2 to TRBJ1-1; D remains ambiguous. This CDR3 has 14 residues. CDR1 and CDR2 from the germline V gene are SGHTA and FQGNSA. Trimming shortened V by 1 base and J by 6 bases, and 12 bases separated the two germline ends. CDR3 protein: CASSLDGSRAEAFF. The CDR3 DNA reads as TGTGCCAGCAGCTTAGACGGGTCGCGAGCTGAAGCTTTCTTT.

This clonotype was observed a handful of times. V gene TRBV28 combines with J gene TRBJ2-7; D is possibly TRBD2 (6 bases). Per germline, CDR1 MDHEN and CDR2 SYDVKM. Trimming removed 7 bases at V and 2 bases at J, with 24 bases between. CDR3 length equals 17 residues. The CDR3 nucleotides are TGTGCCAGCACCTCCCTCGGGGGTGTGGGCCACCCCTACGAGCAGTACTTC. Translated, it gives CASTSLGGVGHPYEQYF. Full variable domain (rest looked up from reference TRBV28 and TRBJ2-7): DVKVTQSSRYLVKRTGEKVFLECVQDMDHENMFWYRQDPGLGLRLIYFSYDVKMKEKGDIPEGYSVSREKKERFSLILESASTNQTSMYLCASTSLGGVGHPYEQYFGPGTRLTVT.

In this sample, this clonotype turned up a few times. The V gene is TRBV28, the J gene TRBJ2-7; D is unclear. Germline CDR1 MDHEN, CDR2 SYDVKM. This CDR3 is 12 amino acids long. V was cut by 5 bases and J by 5 bases, with 10 bases left in between. CDR3 sequence reads: CASSGTQDEQYF. The CDR3 DNA follows: TGTGCCAGCAGTGGTACCCAAGACGAGCAGTACTTC. The full variable domain, rest sourced from reference TRBV28 and TRBJ2-7, is DVKVTQSSRYLVKRTGEKVFLECVQDMDHENMFWYRQDPGLGLRLIYFSYDVKMKEKGDIPEGYSVSREKKERFSLILESASTNQTSMYLCASSGTQDEQYFGPGTRLTVT.

This clonotype was seen more than once but under ten times. This chain joins TRBV4-2 and TRBJ1-2; D may be TRBD1 (5 bases). V was pared by 4 bases and J by 1 base, with 16 bases between. Germline CDR1 LGHNA, CDR2 YNFKEQ. The CDR3 covers 16 residues. CDR3 DNA: TGTGCCAGCAGCCCCTTCCCCCCCCAGGGTAACTATGGCTACACCTTC. Protein product: CASSPFPPQGNYGYTF.

The chain couples TRBV11-3 to TRBJ2-5; D is ambiguous. Between the trimmed V and J ends, which lost 5 bases and 2 bases, there was a span of 15 bases. The CDR3 runs to 15 residues. The V gene's germline CDR1 is SGHNT and CDR2 YENEEA. CDR3 loop: CASSPSTAPQETQYF. The DNA for the CDR3 is TGTGCCAGCAGCCCCAGTACGGCCCCTCAAGAGACCCAGTACTTC.

V and J are TRBV10-3 and TRBJ2-3; 7 bases are a match to TRBD1. The CDR3 sequence is 12 residues long. Germline CDR1 reads ENHRY; CDR2 reads SYGVKD. The V and J ends lost 9 bases and 2 bases, in that order; junction bases with no gene match: 2. The CDR3 nucleotides are TGTGCCATACAGGGGATCACAGATACGCAGTATTTT. This codes for CAIQGITDTQYF.

V usage is TRBV28 and J usage is TRBJ2-7, with D unclear. This CDR3 is built from 12 residues. Germline loops: CDR1 MDHEN, CDR2 SYDVKM. Trimming shortened V by 2 bases and J by 4 bases, and 6 bases separated the two germline ends. The CDR3 sequence is CASSLLRYEQYF. The CDR3 nucleotides read TGTGCCAGCAGTTTACTTCGATACGAGCAGTACTTC.

This clonotype was found many times. V gene TRBV6-5 combines with J gene TRBJ2-2; 10 bases align to TRBD1. Germline assignment: CDR1 MNHEY and CDR2 SVGAGI. The J segment lost 9 bases and the V segment lost 3 bases, leaving 4 bases of the junction unmatched. The CDR3 is 14 residues long. The CDR3 nucleotides are TGTGCCAGCAGTTATCTGACAGGGGGCCGGGAGCTGTTTTTT. Translated: CASSYLTGGRELFF.

This clonotype was counted ten times or more. The chain employs TRBV4-3 and TRBJ2-1, with 12 nucleotides matching TRBD1. This CDR3 contains 16 residues. The V and J ends lost 1 base and 3 bases, in that order; junction bases with no gene match: 1. Germline CDR1 reads LGHNA; CDR2 reads YSLEER. CDR3 coding DNA: TGCGCCAGCAGCCAAGGGGACAGGGGGCACTACAATGAGCAGTTCTTC. Amino acids: CASSQGDRGHYNEQFF.

This clonotype was found a few times. J is TRBJ1-1 and V is TRBV18; no reliable D call. The V gene lost 3 bases and the J gene lost 1 base, with 6 bases spanning the gap. In germline, CDR1 is KGHSH, CDR2 LQKENI. There are 13 residues in the CDR3. The CDR3 DNA is TGTGCCAGCTCACCCATAAGGAACACTGAAGCTTTCTTT. It specifies CASSPIRNTEAFF.

The chain links TRBV7-9 to TRBJ2-7; 7 bases fit TRBD1. Looked up from germline, CDR1 is SEHNR and CDR2 is FQNEAQ (reference sequence). Trimming removed 5 bases from V and 7 bases from J; junction bases left unmatched: 11. There are 14 residues in the CDR3. CDR3 in DNA: TGTGCCAGCAGCGAAAACAGGGGAGAGGAGGAGCAGTACTTC. It codes for CASSENRGEEEQYF.

There are many counts of this clonotype. CDR3 region: CASIAGGFNEQFF. In DNA, the CDR3 is TGTGCCAGCATAGCGGGAGGTTTTAACGAGCAGTTCTTC. This chain uses TRBV12-3 or TRBV12-4 with TRBJ2-1, with 10 nucleotides matching TRBD2. The junction had 7 bases not matched to a gene; V was cut back by 7 bases and J by 10 bases. The CDR3 is made up of 13 amino acids.

This clonotype was found many times. The chain uses TRBV5-6 and TRBJ2-3; D may match TRBD1 or TRBD2 (6 bases each). CDR1 and CDR2 from the germline V gene are SGHDT and YYEEEE. V gave up 4 bases and J gave up 6 bases, with 15 bases separating them. This CDR3 has 14 residues. In DNA form, the CDR3 reads TGTGCCAGCAGCCGCGTGCGGAGGGGGGATACGCAGTATTTT. Translated, it gives CASSRVRRGDTQYF.

The gene calls are TRBV15 and TRBJ2-1; D ambiguous. This CDR3 spans 12 amino acids. V gave up 6 bases and J gave up 4 bases, with 7 bases separating them. CDR1 is LNHNV, CDR2 YYDKDF, per germline (reference sequence). Here the CDR3 DNA reads TGTGCCACCAGTATGGGTTACAATGAGCAGTTCTTC. Translated, it gives CATSMGYNEQFF.

The chain employs TRBV3-1 and TRBJ2-5; D might be TRBD2 (6 bases). Between the trimmed V and J ends, which lost 5 bases and 3 bases, there was a span of 13 bases. Germline CDR1 LGHDT, CDR2 YNNKEL (reference sequence). The CDR3 runs to 14 residues. The CDR3 spells CASSAMGGEETQYF. DNA of the CDR3: TGTGCCAGCAGCGCGATGGGGGGAGAAGAGACCCAGTACTTC.

As regards this clonotype: The junction departs from germline at one end; a sequencing error may be responsible. This chain links TRBV18 with TRBJ2-3, with TRBD2 matching 14 bases. This CDR3 has 16 amino acids. Germline CDR1 is KGHSH and CDR2 is LQKENI. The CDR3 bases are TGCGCCAGCTCACCACCGGGACTAGCGGGAGCAGATACGCAGTATTTT. Translating gives CASSPPGLAGADTQYF.

J is TRBJ1-3 and V is TRBV20-1; D unresolved. Germline V gene data show CDR1 as DFQATT and CDR2 as SNEGSKA (reference sequence). V lost 2 bases, J lost 2 bases, and 13 bases lay in between. The CDR3 is 15 amino acids. The CDR3, as DNA: TGCAGTGCTAGACCACTTCTCAAGCCTGGAAACACCATATATTTT. Its protein is CSARPLLKPGNTIYF.

The J gene is TRBJ2-1, the V gene TRBV5-1; TRBD2 is a possible D gene (5 bases). Trimming stripped 2 bases from V and 6 bases from J, with 15 bases between. CDR3 length equals 15 residues. From germline, CDR1 is SGHRS and CDR2 YFSETQ. The CDR3 DNA reads as TGCGCCAGCAGCTTAGGTCCGGCTCGGGGCAATGAGCAGTTCTTC. As protein: CASSLGPARGNEQFF.